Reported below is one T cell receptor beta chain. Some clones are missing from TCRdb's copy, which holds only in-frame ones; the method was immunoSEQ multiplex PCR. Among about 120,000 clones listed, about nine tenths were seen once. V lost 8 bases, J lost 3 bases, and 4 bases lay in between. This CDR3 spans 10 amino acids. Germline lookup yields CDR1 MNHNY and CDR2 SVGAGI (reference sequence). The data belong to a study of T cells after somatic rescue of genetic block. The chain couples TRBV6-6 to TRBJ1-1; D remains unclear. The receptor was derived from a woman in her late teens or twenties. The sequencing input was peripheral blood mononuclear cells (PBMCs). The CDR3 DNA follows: TGTGCCAGCGGGGACACTGAAGCTTTCTTT. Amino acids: CASGDTEAFF.